This is a list of T cell receptor beta chains from one sample in a study of breast tumors, draining lymph nodes, adjacent tissues. TCRdb itself ran the multiplex PCR reads through MiXCR, one entry per CDR3 protein. The profile covers roughly 12,000 distinct CDR3 sequences, with approximately 50% appearing a single time and more than 30% taken by the ten largest. The sequencing sample was made of breast tumor tissue. The origin of the receptors is a female donor with breast cancer. Some clones in this sample may be carry-over from other donors' samples. Both conserved end residues are part of each CDR3. D genes are given only for firm matches. Size values are once, few and many counts, or a class for expanded clones, and some rows have none.

J gene	V gene	D gene	clone size	CDR3 DNA	CDR3 protein
TRBJ1-5	TRBV6-5	-	-	TGTGCCAGCAGTCGGGGGGGCAATCAGCCCCAGCATTTT	CASSRGGNQPQHF
TRBJ2-1	TRBV20-1	TRBD2	many	TGCAGTGCTTTAGCGGGAGGGTCGTCGGGTGAGCAGTTCTTC	CSALAGGSSGEQFF
TRBJ2-2	TRBV27	TRBD2	medium-sized	TGTGCCAGCAGTTTAAGGGCTAGCGGGGGGAACACCGGGGAGCTGTTTTTT	CASSLRASGGNTGELFF
TRBJ2-4	TRBV6-6	-	many	TGTGCCAGCAGTCACCTTTTGGAAGGACAGAGAAACATTCAGTACTTC	CASSHLLEGQRNIQYF
TRBJ2-7	TRBV7-2	-	-	TGTGCCAGCAGCTCCAATCGGGGCGGGTTTCTCAACGAGCAGTACTTC	CASSSNRGGFLNEQYF
TRBJ2-1	TRBV10-2	TRBD1	few	TGCGCCAGCAAGAGGTCGGGGACAGGGGGCCATAAAGCCCGCAATGAGCAGTTCTTC	CASKRSGTGGHKARNEQFF
TRBJ1-6	TRBV7-9	-	-	TGTGCCAGCAGCCTCGACAGCTATAATTCACCCCTCCACTTT	CASSLDSYNSPLHF
TRBJ1-6	TRBV9	-	-	TGTGCCAGCAGCGTAGGGGAAAGCTCCTATAATTCACCCCTCCACTTT	CASSVGESSYNSPLHF
TRBJ2-3	TRBV2	-	few	TGTGCCAGCGAACTGTTATTGGGGGGCAAGGGGGATACGCAGTATTTT	CASELLLGGKGDTQYF
TRBJ1-3	TRBV4-2	-	-	TGTGCCAGCAGCCAAGATAAGGGCAACACCATATATTTT	CASSQDKGNTIYF
TRBJ2-7	TRBV6-1	TRBD2	-	TGTGCCAGCAGTCGGGGTCCCAGGGACTATGAGCAGTACTTC	CASSRGPRDYEQYF
TRBJ2-7	TRBV20-1	TRBD1	-	TGCAGTGCTATAAGCGACAGGGGGAGAAACGAGCAGTACTTC	CSAISDRGRNEQYF
TRBJ2-4	TRBV4-1	-	many	TGCGCCAGCAGCCAAGATTCAGCAGGAACCAAAAACATTCAGTACTTC	CASSQDSAGTKNIQYF
TRBJ2-7	TRBV20-1	-	-	TGCAGTGCACCCCACAGCGACGAGCAGTACTTC	CSAPHSDEQYF
TRBJ2-7	TRBV20-1	-	-	TGCAGTGCTGCGTCTGGAACCTCCTACGAGCAGTACTTC	CSAASGTSYEQYF
TRBJ2-2	TRBV5-1	-	-	TGCGCCAGCAGCTTTCGGGGCGGGGCGAACACCGGGGAGCTGTTTTTT	CASSFRGGANTGELFF
TRBJ1-2	TRBV20-1	-	-	TGCAGTGCTAGAGATAACCGCAGAGGAGGCTACACCTTC	CSARDNRRGGYTF
TRBJ2-7	TRBV6-6	-	-	TGTGCCAGCAGTTACTCTAGCAATCAGCCCCAGCAGTACTTC	CASSYSSNQPQQYF
TRBJ1-2	TRBV5-4	-	-	TGTGCCAGCACCTCTAAGGAGGGTAGCTATGGCTACACCTTC	CASTSKEGSYGYTF
TRBJ1-2	TRBV3-1	-	-	TGTGCCAGCAGCCAAGGGTCAGGCTACACCTTC	CASSQGSGYTF
TRBJ2-3	TRBV6-4	-	once	TGTGCCAGCAGTGACTCAGGGGGCACAGATACGCAGTATTTT	CASSDSGGTDTQYF
TRBJ2-2	TRBV20-1	-	few	TGCAGTGCTAGGGGGGGATCGAACACCGGGGAGCTGTTTTTT	CSARGGSNTGELFF
TRBJ1-4	TRBV6-1	TRBD1	-	TGTGCCAGCAGTGTGGGACAGGGTGATGAAAAACTGTTTTTT	CASSVGQGDEKLFF
TRBJ2-2	TRBV9	-	-	TGTGCCAGCAGCGGACGCTGGGTGAGGAACACCGGGGAGCTGTTTTTT	CASSGRWVRNTGELFF
TRBJ1-5	TRBV2	-	-	TGTGCCAGCAGTGACAGGGTGATCAGCAATCAGCCCCAGCATTTT	CASSDRVISNQPQHF
TRBJ2-5	TRBV9	TRBD2	medium-sized	TGTGCCAGCAGCGTATTGGGCGGGGGGGCCGGAGAGACCCAGTACTTC	CASSVLGGGAGETQYF
TRBJ1-4	TRBV4-1	TRBD1	many	TGCGCCAGCAGCCCGGGACAGGGCGCAACTAATGAAAAACTGTTTTTT	CASSPGQGATNEKLFF
TRBJ2-7	TRBV20-1	-	-	TGCAGTGCTACGGCCGGGCCGCACGGTCACGAGCAGTACTTC	CSATAGPHGHEQYF
TRBJ2-7	TRBV2	-	-	TGTGCCAGCAGTCAGTCAGACGAGCAGTACTTC	CASSQSDEQYF
TRBJ2-5	TRBV6-2/TRBV6-3	-	-	TGTGCCAGCAGTCTCGGGGGACGAGGGACCCAGTACTTC	CASSLGGRGTQYF
TRBJ1-2	TRBV7-9	-	few	TGTGCCAGCAGCTTATTTTGGGCAGGGAACTATGGCTACACCTTC	CASSLFWAGNYGYTF
TRBJ2-3	TRBV7-8	TRBD2	many	TGTGCCAGCAGCGTACTAGCGGGAGTAACTGTGGGCACAGATACGCAGTATTTT	CASSVLAGVTVGTDTQYF
TRBJ2-5	TRBV7-2	-	-	TGTGCCAGCAGCTTTGGTGGCAAAAGGGGAGAGACCCAGTACTTC	CASSFGGKRGETQYF
TRBJ2-3	TRBV5-1	TRBD2	-	TGCGCCACCAAAACAGGGACTAGCGGGGGTACAGATACGCAGTATTTT	CATKTGTSGGTDTQYF
TRBJ2-5	TRBV10-2	TRBD1	many	TGCGCCAGCAGATACCCGACAGGGGGGCCTCAAGAGCCCCAGTCCTTC	CASRYPTGGPQEPQSF
TRBJ2-1	TRBV20-1	TRBD2	few	TGCAGTGCCCGGACTAGCTCGTCGAGCTCCTACAATGAGCAGTTCTTC	CSARTSSSSSYNEQFF
TRBJ2-7	TRBV6-6	TRBD2	-	TGTGCCAGCAATAATCAAGGGGCTAGCGGGGCCGAGCAGTACTTC	CASNNQGASGAEQYF
TRBJ2-3	TRBV6-1	-	-	TGTGCCAGCAGCCCGACCACAGATACGCAGTATTTT	CASSPTTDTQYF
TRBJ1-5	TRBV6-1	-	-	TGTGCCAGCAGGGCAATGTCGGCGAGCAATCAGCCCCAGCATTTT	CASRAMSASNQPQHF
TRBJ1-4	TRBV12-3/TRBV12-4	-	-	TGTGCCAGCAGACAGGGTGGTACGGACGAAAAACTGTTTTTT	CASRQGGTDEKLFF
TRBJ2-1	TRBV3-1	TRBD2	few	TGTGCCAGCGGCCTAGCGGGATCGGCCGAGCAGTTCTTC	CASGLAGSAEQFF
TRBJ2-7	TRBV6-1	-	many	TGTGCCAGCAGTGTAACTTCCCACGAGCAGTACTTC	CASSVTSHEQYF
TRBJ1-2	TRBV6-6	-	-	TGTGCCAGCAGTGGGCAGGGGAGCTATGGCTACACCTTC	CASSGQGSYGYTF
TRBJ1-6	TRBV6-4	-	many	TGTGCCAGCAGTGTGGTCGTAAATTCACCCCTCCACTTT	CASSVVVNSPLHF